This T cell receptor beta chain was obtained from a study of cytomegalovirus exposure and HLA in healthy donors. Regarding the study as a whole: A later analysis found that most CMV-associated TCR beta chains appeared HLA-restricted. According to reports, the classifier identified cytomegalovirus status with high specificity and sensitivity.

The germline V and J ends were trimmed by 1 base and 1 base, with 9 bases remaining between them. CDR3 length: 15 amino acids. Germline lookup yields CDR1 SGHDT and CDR2 YYEEEE. With 60 Vbeta and 13 Jbeta primers, the PCR was carried out. Libraries were prepared by immunoSEQ multiplex PCR; TCRdb keeps only in-frame clonotypes and omits some of them. Among some 160,000 clones, approximately 76% were seen once, and the ten largest hold about 4.9%. This clone came up a few times. Antigen: not known. While unrecorded immune exposures were likely, the donors were nominally healthy when sampled. V gene TRBV5-6 combines with J gene TRBJ1-5; maybe TRBD1 (6 bases). The clonotype was recovered from a young woman in good health and CMV-seropositive. What was sequenced was PBMCs. The CDR3: CASSLWQGSNQPQHF. DNA for the CDR3: TGTGCCAGCAGCTTGTGGCAGGGGAGCAATCAGCCCCAGCATTTT.